This TCR beta chain stems from a study of shared clonotypes between healthy human individuals. Study summary: Three plates each covered CD4 naive and memory; CD8 naive two, CD8 memory one.

Trimming took off 3 bases at V and 4 bases at J, with 19 bases between the two ends. The CDR3 has 17 amino acids. Germline V gene sequence: CDR1 SGHDN, CDR2 FVKESK. Under the authors' procedure: ImmunoSEQ supplied junction-only sequences lacking quality scores, so filtering was different. Sequenced by immunoSEQ multiplex PCR; TCRdb stores in-frame clones only, minus some. V and J calls and clone size follow that table, whereas D and trimming were derived from the DNA. Of about 1.5 million clones listed, approximately 97% were seen once; the top ten hold roughly 1.2%. This chain links TRBV14 with TRBJ2-1; D is perhaps TRBD2 (5 bases). Input material: naive CD4+ T cells sorted from blood. The subset here: CD45RA+ positively selected. This sequence originates from a man aged 30-40 years in good health. Here the CDR3 reads CASSQYLGSQGYNEQFF. CDR3 DNA: TGTGCCAGCAGCCAGTATCTGGGGAGCCAAGGTTACAATGAGCAGTTCTTC.